The 23 T cell receptor beta chains below all came from one sample that was sequenced in a study of post-analysis software for immune sequencing data (dated by TCRdb to between 2014 and 2017). The library was built by means of PCR. Sequenced using an Illumina HiSeq 2500. To reduce PCR and sequencing biases, unique molecular identifiers were incorporated into the TCR beta cDNA libraries. In-frame beta chains were kept once TCRdb had trimmed the public reads at Q25 with fastp and called clones with MiXCR. Duplicate CDR3 protein sequences are folded into a single record with the most common DNA and genes. The sample contains about half a million distinct CDR3 sequences, about a third of them found a single time. The leading ten clones occupy less than 6% of the sample. Overall study outcomes, separate from this receptor: Several TRBV segments, including TRBV5-6, TRBV5-1 and TRBV20-1, were significantly more frequent in patients than controls.

These TCRs are of unknown antigen specificity. Sequencing was carried out using blood. The source of these receptors is a girl aged 2-17 years with multiple sclerosis.

The rearrangement uses TRBV7-3 and TRBJ2-1, with 9 nucleotides matching TRBD2. CDR3 length: 14 amino acids. Trimming at V came to 3 bases and at J to 6 bases, leaving 3 bases not matched to a gene. CDR1 and CDR2 (germline): SGHTA, FQGTGA. CDR3 in DNA: TGTGCCAGCAGCTTCATAGCGGGGGCCAATGAGCAGTTCTTC. The encoded protein is CASSFIAGANEQFF.

This clonotype has only a few counts. An end of the junction differs from the germline gene, which may be a read error. The chain is built from TRBV20-1 and TRBJ2-3, with TRBD2 matching over 10 bases. The germline V gene has CDR1 DFQATT and CDR2 SNEGSKA (reference sequence). The CDR3 extends over 16 amino acids. The CDR3 sequence is CSAILFSGGPSDAQYF. The CDR3 nucleotides are TGCAGTGCTATCCTCTTTAGCGGGGGGCCATCAGATGCGCAGTATTTT.

The chain carries TRBV29-1 and TRBJ2-1, with 8 positions matching TRBD2. The CDR3 loop spans 15 amino acids. Germline loops: CDR1 SQVTM, CDR2 ANQGSEA. V lost 8 bases to trimming and J lost 7 bases; unmatched junction nucleotides: 16. The CDR3 DNA is TGCAGCTTCCTCCCGGGACTAGGCTTTCGAAATGAGCAGTTCTTC. Amino acids: CSFLPGLGFRNEQFF.

This clonotype appeared a single time. The V and J genes are TRBV15 and TRBJ1-4; the D gene is possibly TRBD1 (6 bases). V gave up 8 bases and J gave up 11 bases, with 24 bases separating them. The length of the CDR3 is 15 residues. Looked up from germline, CDR1 is LNHNV and CDR2 is YYDKDF (reference sequence). In nucleotides, the CDR3 is TGTGCCACCTCGAGCGGGACATCAAAAAAGGAGAAACTGTTTTTT. It codes for CATSSGTSKKEKLFF.

In its sample, this clonotype was seen a few times. At one of its ends the junction is not consistent with the germline gene, which may arise from a read error. J is TRBJ1-4 and V is TRBV20-1, with 7 bases identical to TRBD1. Germline V lookup: CDR1 DFQATT, CDR2 SNEGSKA (reference sequence). This CDR3 spans 14 amino acids. The CDR3 sequence is CSASQGVLNEKRFF. The CDR3 DNA reads TGCAGTGCTAGCCAGGGGGTCCTTAATGAAAAACGGTTTTTT.

J is TRBJ1-6 and V is TRBV28; TRBD1 agrees at 7 bases. In germline, CDR1 is MDHEN, CDR2 SYDVKM. J was trimmed by 0 bases and V by 5 bases; bases with no gene match: 13. The length of the CDR3 is 19 residues. The CDR3 sequence is CASSPVTGKDSSYNSPLHF. DNA of the CDR3: TGTGCCAGCAGTCCCGTGACAGGGAAGGATAGCTCCTATAATTCACCCCTCCACTTT.

The V gene is TRBV24-1, the J gene TRBJ2-1; TRBD1 is a possible D gene (6 bases). Trimming shortened V by 3 bases and J by 6 bases, and 17 bases separated the two germline ends. Germline-derived CDR1 and CDR2 are KGHDR and SFDVKD. The CDR3 runs to 16 residues. The CDR3 DNA reads as TGTGCCACCAGTGATCTACGGGACACCAGGTCCAATGAGCAGTTCTTC. Translating it yields CATSDLRDTRSNEQFF.

This clonotype was counted only a few times. CDR3 in DNA: TGCAGTGCTAGGGGCAGTAACACCGGGGAGCTGTTTTTT. Its translation: CSARGSNTGELFF. This sequence joins TRBV20-1 and TRBJ2-2; no clear D gene. This CDR3 has 13 residues. V lost 3 bases, J lost 2 bases, and 7 bases lay in between. Germline loops: CDR1 DFQATT, CDR2 SNEGSKA (reference sequence).

This clonotype has just a few counts. V and J are TRBV7-9 and TRBJ1-2, with TRBD1 matching over 9 bases. In germline, CDR1 is SEHNR, CDR2 FQNEAQ (reference sequence). Trimming cost V 6 bases and J 4 bases; bases outside gene matches: 6. The CDR3 contains 14 residues. The CDR3 is CASRRQGDLYGYTF. CDR3 nucleotides: TGTGCCAGCAGGCGACAGGGGGACCTCTATGGCTACACCTTC.

The chain employs TRBV4-1 and TRBJ2-4; D is undetermined. Looked up from germline, CDR1 is MGHRA and CDR2 is YSYEKL. Trimming took off 2 bases at V and 13 bases at J, with 12 bases between the two ends. This CDR3 comprises 12 residues. CDR3 DNA sequence: TGCGCCAGCAGCCAATTGCCGACGGAGCAGTACTTC. Protein sequence: CASSQLPTEQYF.

The CDR3 DNA sequence: TGTGCCAGCAGCGTAGAGGCAGGGACGTACGAGCAGTACTTC. It translates to CASSVEAGTYEQYF. This chain connects TRBV9 to TRBJ2-7; the D call may be TRBD1 or TRBD2 (5 bases each). This CDR3 contains 14 residues. V lost 0 bases and J 4 bases, leaving 11 bases between the germline ends. Germline V gene sequence: CDR1 SGDLS, CDR2 YYNGEE.

This clonotype was observed a few times. This chain links TRBV20-1 with TRBJ2-5, with D perhaps TRBD2 (5 bases). Trimming removed 4 bases at V and 5 bases at J, with 20 bases between. Germline V gene sequence: CDR1 DFQATT, CDR2 SNEGSKA (reference sequence). This CDR3 region has 15 residues. The CDR3: CSATLGRGSWETQYF. The CDR3 DNA reads as TGCAGTGCTACCCTAGGTCGGGGATCGTGGGAGACCCAGTACTTC.

This clonotype has only a few counts. The chain joins TRBV27 to TRBJ2-1, with 9 positions matching TRBD1. The V segment lost 4 bases and the J segment 7 bases; nucleotides outside the gene matches: 5. This CDR3 has 14 residues. The V gene's germline CDR1 is MNHEY and CDR2 SMNVEV (reference sequence). CDR3 protein: CASSSRDRANEQFF. The CDR3 DNA reads as TGTGCCAGCAGTTCCCGGGACAGGGCTAATGAGCAGTTCTTC.

The genes are TRBV20-1 and TRBJ1-5, with D perhaps matching TRBD1 (6 bases). The V gene lost 1 base and the J gene lost 2 bases, with 12 bases spanning the gap. Germline V gene sequence: CDR1 DFQATT, CDR2 SNEGSKA (reference sequence). CDR3 length: 15 amino acids. The CDR3 loop is CSARVQGLRNQPQHF. Here the CDR3 DNA reads TGCAGTGCTAGAGTACAGGGCCTGCGCAATCAGCCCCAGCATTTT.

This chain links TRBV12-3 or TRBV12-4 with TRBJ1-2; maybe TRBD1 (5 bases). V was trimmed by 3 bases and J by 3 bases, leaving 8 bases between them. The CDR3 extends over 13 amino acids. This CDR3 reads CASSFRGDYGYTF. CDR3 in DNA: TGTGCCAGCAGTTTTAGGGGCGACTATGGCTACACCTTC.

On this clonotype: The junction shows a germline mismatch at one end, possibly a read error. The genes are TRBV5-4 and TRBJ2-3; unclear D gene. The CDR3 runs 12 residues. Per germline, CDR1 SGHNT and CDR2 YYREEE (reference sequence). CDR3 coding DNA: TGTGTCAGCAGCACTCACACAGATACGCAGTATTTT. Protein sequence: CVSSTHTDTQYF.

This clonotype was counted only a few times. V and J are TRBV5-1 and TRBJ1-1, with TRBD1 matching over 7 bases. This CDR3 is built from 14 residues. Germline V gene lookup returns CDR1 SGHRS and CDR2 YFSETQ. Trimming took 4 bases from V and 0 from J; bases not matched to a gene: 3. The DNA of the CDR3 is TGCGCCAGCAGCACGGGACAGATGAACACTGAAGCTTTCTTT. Translating it yields CASSTGQMNTEAFF.

As to this clonotype: At one end, the junction sequence differs from germline, possibly due to a read error. This chain links TRBV7-7 with TRBJ2-1; weak D call: TRBD1 (5 bases). The CDR3 sequence is 16 residues long. Germline V gene data show CDR1 as SSHAT and CDR2 as FNYEAQ (reference sequence). In DNA, the CDR3 is TGTGCTAGCAGCTTAGGGGCGACAGTTTCCTACAATGAGCAGTTCTTC. Translating it yields CASSLGATVSYNEQFF.

This clonotype was observed a few times. The rearrangement joins TRBV11-2 to TRBJ2-1; 7 bases are a match to TRBD2. CDR1 is SGHAT, CDR2 FQNNGV, per germline. The CDR3 totals 13 residues. The junction had 3 bases not matched to a gene; V was cut back by 3 bases and J by 7 bases. CDR3 coding DNA: TGTGCCAGCAGCTTTCCAGCGGGGAATGAGCAGTTCTTC. Its protein is CASSFPAGNEQFF.

As to this clonotype: Relative to the germline gene, one junction end is altered; a read error may explain this. J is TRBJ2-4 and V is TRBV11-2, with D perhaps TRBD1 (6 bases). Germline V gene lookup returns CDR1 SGHAT and CDR2 FQNNGV. The CDR3 covers 15 residues. DNA for the CDR3: TGTGCCGGCAGCAGGACAGAGCTAGCCAAAAACATTCAGTACTTC. Amino acid sequence: CAGSRTELAKNIQYF.

This clonotype was counted a few times. The chain combines TRBV5-1 with TRBJ2-3; TRBD1 or TRBD2 may be the D gene (5 bases each). This CDR3 has 15 amino acids. The germline CDR1 and CDR2 sequences are SGHRS and YFSETQ. Trimming removed 1 base from V and 1 base from J, with 10 bases in between. The CDR3 DNA sequence: TGCGCCAGCAGCTTGTTGTCGGGACGCACAGATACGCAGTATTTT. It specifies CASSLLSGRTDTQYF.

This clonotype turned up a few times. The chain recombines TRBV29-1 with TRBJ2-5, with D perhaps given as TRBD1 or TRBD2 (5 bases each). The CDR3 sequence is 13 residues long. CDR1 and CDR2 from the germline V gene are SQVTM and ANQGSEA. Trimming pared 7 bases from V and 3 bases from J, leaving 15 bases between. The CDR3 protein is CSGQRDGKETQYF. The CDR3 nucleotides are TGCAGCGGGCAACGGGACGGCAAAGAGACCCAGTACTTC. Supplemented by reference TRBV29-1 and TRBJ2-5, the full variable domain reads SAVISQKPSRDICQRGTSLTIQCQVDSQVTMMFWYRQQPGQSLTLIATANQGSEATYESGFVIDKFPISRPNLTFSTLTVSNMSPEDSSIYLCSGQRDGKETQYFGPGTRLLVL.

This clonotype has just a few counts. J is TRBJ2-5 and V is TRBV20-1; TRBD1 might be the D (6 bases). CDR3 length: 17 amino acids. CDR1 is DFQATT and CDR2 is SNEGSKA in the germline V gene (reference sequence). V was clipped by 3 bases and J by 1 base, with 21 bases between them. The CDR3 loop is CSASSPSRQAFQETQYF. CDR3 coding DNA: TGCAGTGCTAGCAGCCCTTCTAGACAGGCATTCCAAGAGACCCAGTACTTC.